This entry lists 31 T cell receptor beta chains sequenced from one sample in a study of blood T cell repertoires in COVID-19. Produced via immunoSEQ multiplex PCR; TCRdb's table is partial and in-frame only. The sample lists hundreds of thousands of clones, over 75% occurring once. The sequenced sample was peripheral blood. All receptors derive from a woman in her fifties or sixties with acute or convalescent COVID-19.

The rearrangement links TRBV6-2 or TRBV6-3 to TRBJ2-1; 11 bases line up with TRBD2. Germline CDR1 reads MNHEY; CDR2 reads SVGEGT. This CDR3 spans 16 amino acids. V dropped 2 bases and J dropped 4; count of bases not matched to a gene: 4. CDR3 loop: CASSYLAGGNYNEQFF. In nucleotides, the CDR3 is TGTGCCAGCAGTTACCTAGCGGGAGGCAATTACAATGAGCAGTTCTTC.

The chain uses TRBV28 and TRBJ2-2; TRBD2 matches at 12 bases. CDR1 is MDHEN and CDR2 is SYDVKM in the germline V gene. The CDR3 has 19 amino acids. V shed 6 bases, J shed 4 bases, and the junction held 15 bases outside the gene matches. For the CDR3, the DNA is TGTGCCAGCAGCCCCTCCCCACTAGCGGGAGGTCTGAGCACCGGGGAGCTGTTTTTT. Translated: CASSPSPLAGGLSTGELFF.

This rearrangement joins TRBV5-5 to TRBJ1-2; D is undetermined. Trimming took 2 bases from V and 0 from J, leaving 5 bases between them. CDR3 size: 13 residues. Germline V lookup: CDR1 SGHKS, CDR2 YYEKEE (reference sequence). CDR3 nucleotide sequence: TGTGCCAGCAGCTTAGAGCCTAACTATGGCTACACCTTC. Translated: CASSLEPNYGYTF.

The chain joins TRBV7-2 to TRBJ2-1, with D possibly being TRBD1 (5 bases). CDR3 size: 13 residues. Germline V gene sequence: CDR1 SGHTA, CDR2 FQGNSA. With 4 bases removed from V and 12 bases from J, the gap between germline ends came to 16 bases. In DNA, the CDR3 is TGTGCCAGCAGCTATGACAGATCCCATGGGCAGTTCTTC. It encodes CASSYDRSHGQFF.

V gene TRBV3-1 (or the pseudogene TRBV3-2) combines with J gene TRBJ2-3, with D maybe TRBD2 (6 bases). Per the germline V gene, CDR1 is LGHDT and CDR2 is YNNKEL (reference sequence). The V gene lost 1 base and the J gene lost 0 bases, with 11 bases spanning the gap. The CDR3 extends over 16 amino acids. The CDR3 region is CASSQALASSTDTQYF. DNA of the CDR3: TGTGCCAGCAGCCAAGCGCTAGCGAGTAGCACAGATACGCAGTATTTT.

The chain links TRBV15 to TRBJ1-2; no reliable D call. CDR1 and CDR2 (germline): LNHNV, YYDKDF (reference sequence). This CDR3 spans 13 amino acids. V lost 1 base, J lost 6 bases, and 9 bases lay in between. CDR3 loop: CATSRVDWDGYTF. CDR3 coding DNA: TGTGCCACCAGCAGAGTCGACTGGGATGGCTACACCTTC.

The chain links TRBV6-5 to TRBJ1-2, with 8 bases aligning to TRBD1. V trimming: 8 bases; J trimming: 7 bases; junction bases outside the gene matches: 3. Germline V gene lookup returns CDR1 MNHEY and CDR2 SVGAGI. The CDR3 has 11 amino acids. For the CDR3, the DNA is TGTGCCAGCCCGGACAGGGCTGGCTACACCTTC. It specifies CASPDRAGYTF.

The chain employs TRBV10-3 and TRBJ2-2, with 11 nucleotides matching TRBD2. V shed 2 bases, J shed 4 bases, and the junction held 6 bases outside the gene matches. The CDR3 has 17 residues. Germline V lookup: CDR1 ENHRY, CDR2 SYGVKD. This chain's CDR3 is CAISEASGGSSTGELFF. The DNA of the CDR3 is TGTGCCATCAGTGAGGCTAGCGGGGGGAGTTCCACCGGGGAGCTGTTTTTT.

This clone showed up just a few times. The genes are TRBV7-2 and TRBJ1-3; TRBD1 agrees at 12 bases. Per the germline V gene, CDR1 is SGHTA and CDR2 is FQGNSA. J was trimmed by 1 base and V by 5 bases; bases with no gene match: 6. This CDR3 is 17 amino acids long. The CDR3 protein is CASSLGQGARSGNTIYF. The CDR3 DNA follows: TGTGCCAGCAGCCTGGGACAGGGGGCGAGATCTGGAAACACCATATATTTT.

The chain uses TRBV2 and TRBJ2-5; 14 bases fit TRBD2. Germline CDR1 SNHLY, CDR2 FYNNEI. The CDR3 runs 15 residues. J lost 5 bases, V lost 6 bases, and 5 bases had no gene match. The CDR3 region is CASSGTSGRDETQYF. DNA of the CDR3: TGTGCCAGCAGCGGGACTAGCGGGAGAGATGAGACCCAGTACTTC.

The sample holds one count of this clone. The V call is TRBV5-1, the J call TRBJ2-5, with 8 positions matching TRBD1. Germline V gene data show CDR1 as SGHRS and CDR2 as YFSETQ. With V trimmed by 0 bases and J by 3 bases, 10 bases remained unmatched. The CDR3 loop spans 17 amino acids. CDR3: CASSLEDGQGREETQYF. In DNA form, the CDR3 reads TGCGCCAGCAGCTTGGAGGACGGACAGGGCAGGGAAGAGACCCAGTACTTC.

The rearrangement links TRBV7-6 to TRBJ2-7; the D gene is possibly TRBD2 (6 bases). Looked up from germline, CDR1 is SGHVS and CDR2 is FNYEAQ. The V end was cut by 5 bases, the J end by 0 bases, with 14 bases between. This CDR3 has 15 amino acids. DNA of the CDR3: TGTGCCAGCAGCCCTAGGACCGGGAGCTCCTACGAGCAGTACTTC. This gives the protein CASSPRTGSSYEQYF.

J is TRBJ2-3 and V is TRBV28; 11 bases fit TRBD2. Germline V lookup: CDR1 MDHEN, CDR2 SYDVKM. The CDR3 consists of 17 residues. With 1 base clipped from V and 4 bases from J, the junction kept 7 bases outside the gene matches. The CDR3 here is CASSLFGTSGLADTQYF. DNA of the CDR3: TGTGCCAGCAGTTTATTCGGGACTAGCGGCCTGGCAGATACGCAGTATTTT.

The V gene is TRBV24-1, the J gene TRBJ2-3; D is ambiguous. The CDR3 has 14 amino acids. Germline-derived CDR1 and CDR2 are KGHDR and SFDVKD. V shed 5 bases and J shed 1 base, with 9 bases lying between them. CDR3 sequence reads: CATSGLSRTDTQYF. As DNA, the CDR3 is TGTGCCACCAGTGGGTTAAGCCGCACAGATACGCAGTATTTT.

The chain links TRBV10-3 to TRBJ2-1; TRBD2 matches at 7 bases. Per the germline V gene, CDR1 is ENHRY and CDR2 is SYGVKD. V was clipped by 11 bases and J by 3 bases; unmatched bases: 13. The CDR3 loop spans 15 amino acids. CDR3 in DNA: TGTGCCTCCTCACCGGGGGAGGGCATCTACAATGAGCAGTTCTTC. Protein: CASSPGEGIYNEQFF.

In regard to this clone: Mismatch with germline at one junction end may stem from a read error. This chain joins TRBV10-3 and TRBJ1-2; 8 bases are shared with TRBD1. There are 15 residues in the CDR3. CDR1 ENHRY and CDR2 SYGVKD come from the germline V gene. CDR3 protein: CAISEAQGANYGCTF. In DNA form, the CDR3 reads TGTGCCATCAGTGAGGCCCAGGGGGCTAACTATGGCTGCACCTTC.

In this sample, this clone turned up once. The chain links TRBV5-4 to TRBJ1-5; TRBD1 matches 7 bases. From germline, CDR1 is SGHNT and CDR2 YYREEE (reference sequence). V trimming: 0 bases; J trimming: 6 bases; junction bases outside the gene matches: 6. The CDR3 consists of 15 residues. The CDR3 region is CASSLDGQGGQPQHF. The CDR3, as DNA: TGTGCCAGCAGCTTGGATGGGCAGGGGGGTCAGCCCCAGCATTTT.

The V call is TRBV7-6, the J call TRBJ1-2, with TRBD1 matching 8 bases. V shed 6 bases, J shed 8 bases, and the junction held 11 bases outside the gene matches. The germline V gene has CDR1 SGHVS and CDR2 FNYEAQ. The CDR3 consists of 14 residues. CDR3 region: CASSKRATGEGYTF. Here the CDR3 DNA reads TGTGCCAGCAGTAAAAGAGCGACAGGGGAAGGCTACACCTTC.

The chain is built from TRBV27 and TRBJ2-3; D call uncertain. V was trimmed by 5 bases and J by 1 base, leaving 7 bases between them. Germline-derived CDR1 and CDR2 are MNHEY and SMNVEV (reference sequence). The CDR3 consists of 13 residues. This chain's CDR3 is CASSGLGTDTQYF. CDR3 DNA sequence: TGTGCCAGCAGTGGGCTTGGCACAGATACGCAGTATTTT.

The rearrangement links TRBV7-8 to TRBJ1-1; 7 nucleotides match TRBD1. V gave up 5 bases and J gave up 4 bases; unmatched junction bases: 7. The germline V gene encodes CDR1 SGHVS and CDR2 FQNEAQ. CDR3 size: 14 residues. This CDR3 is CASSLQGQVTEAFF. CDR3 nucleotides: TGTGCCAGCAGCCTACAGGGGCAGGTCACTGAAGCTTTCTTT. Supplemented by reference TRBV7-8 and TRBJ1-1, the full variable domain reads GAGVSQSPRYKVAKRGQDVALRCDPISGHVSLFWYQQALGQGPEFLTYFQNEAQLDKSGLPSDRFFAERPEGSVSTLKIQRTQQEDSAVYLCASSLQGQVTEAFFGQGTRLTVV.

The rearrangement joins TRBV29-1 to TRBJ2-3; D is perhaps TRBD2 (5 bases). The CDR3 totals 13 residues. Trimming shortened V by 7 bases and J by 0 bases, and 11 bases separated the two germline ends. Per germline, CDR1 SQVTM and CDR2 ANQGSEA. In DNA form, the CDR3 reads TGCAGCGAAAAAAGCGGTAGCACAGATACGCAGTATTTT. Translated: CSEKSGSTDTQYF.

This chain connects TRBV5-1 to TRBJ2-3; 9 bases agree with TRBD1. The CDR3 covers 14 residues. With V trimmed by 4 bases and J by 5 bases, 5 bases remained unmatched. Germline loops: CDR1 SGHRS, CDR2 YFSETQ. CDR3 bases: TGCGCCAGCAGCACGGGACAGGGAGGAGATACGCAGTATTTT. As protein: CASSTGQGGDTQYF.

This chain joins TRBV5-1 and TRBJ2-3, with a weak D call TRBD1 (6 bases). V was cut by 0 bases and J by 6 bases, with 8 bases left in between. Germline CDR1 reads SGHRS; CDR2 reads YFSETQ. This CDR3 comprises 13 residues. This chain's CDR3 is CASSLDRADTQYF. The CDR3 DNA follows: TGCGCCAGCAGCTTGGACAGGGCGGATACGCAGTATTTT. The full variable domain, rest sourced from reference TRBV5-1 and TRBJ2-3, is KAGVTQTPRYLIKTRGQQVTLSCSPISGHRSVSWYQQTPGQGLQFLFEYFSETQRNKGNFPGRFSGRQFSNSRSEMNVSTLELGDSALYLCASSLDRADTQYFGPGTRLTVL.

This chain uses TRBV28 with TRBJ1-1; D might be TRBD1 (5 bases). The CDR3 runs to 12 residues. V was cut by 5 bases and J by 3 bases, with 7 bases left in between. Germline CDR1 reads MDHEN; CDR2 reads SYDVKM. The CDR3 loop reads CASSVQDTEAFF. As DNA, the CDR3 is TGTGCCAGCAGTGTACAGGACACTGAAGCTTTCTTT.

The chain employs TRBV19 and TRBJ2-2; TRBD2 is a possible D gene (5 bases). CDR1 LNHDA and CDR2 SQIVND come from the germline V gene (reference sequence). CDR3 length equals 13 residues. Between the trimmed V and J ends, which lost 10 bases and 3 bases, there was a span of 12 bases. The CDR3 nucleotides read TGTGCCACCACTTCGGGGTACACCGGGGAGCTGTTTTTT. Translated, it gives CATTSGYTGELFF.

The gene calls are TRBV6-5 and TRBJ2-7, with 11 positions matching TRBD1. Germline assignment: CDR1 MNHEY and CDR2 SVGAGI. This CDR3 is 15 amino acids long. V lost 2 bases to trimming and J lost 4 bases; unmatched junction nucleotides: 4. The CDR3 nucleotides read TGTGCCAGCAGTTACCGAGGACAGGGGGCTTACGAGCAGTACTTC. As protein: CASSYRGQGAYEQYF.

This chain links TRBV11-2 with TRBJ2-7, with D unclear. Looked up from germline, CDR1 is SGHAT and CDR2 is FQNNGV. Trimming left V 1 base short and J 5 bases short, with 9 bases between. This CDR3 contains 13 residues. CDR3 DNA sequence: TGTGCCAGCAGCTTAGGGCGGCCCCACGAGCAGTACTTC. It translates to CASSLGRPHEQYF. The entire variable domain, with the rest obtained from reference TRBV11-2 and TRBJ2-7, is as follows: EAGVAQSPRYKIIEKRQSVAFWCNPISGHATLYWYQQILGQGPKLLIQFQNNGVVDDSQLPKDRFSAERLKGVDSTLKIQPAKLEDSAVYLCASSLGRPHEQYFGPGTRLTVT.

The gene calls are TRBV27 and TRBJ2-1; 9 bases map to TRBD1. The trim removed 8 bases at V and 3 bases at J, leaving 8 bases unmatched. This CDR3 contains 15 residues. Germline V gene data show CDR1 as MNHEY and CDR2 as SMNVEV (reference sequence). In DNA, the CDR3 is TGTGCCAGCCGCTTTGGGGACAGGGACTACAATGAGCAGTTCTTC. Amino acids: CASRFGDRDYNEQFF.

The chain combines TRBV9 with TRBJ1-1, with 8 bases identical to TRBD1. Germline loops: CDR1 SGDLS, CDR2 YYNGEE. This CDR3 is 14 amino acids long. V lost 4 bases, J lost 1 base, and 3 bases stayed unmatched. CDR3 region: CASSRQGSNTEAFF. The DNA of the CDR3 is TGTGCCAGCAGCAGACAGGGGTCGAACACTGAAGCTTTCTTT.

V usage is TRBV7-3 and J usage is TRBJ2-3, with 12 bases fitting TRBD2. Trimming at V came to 6 bases and at J to 5 bases, leaving 6 bases not matched to a gene. The CDR3 extends over 15 amino acids. The V gene's germline CDR1 is SGHTA and CDR2 FQGTGA. The CDR3 nucleotides read TGTGCCAGCAGTCTAGCGGGAGGGCCCGTAGATACGCAGTATTTT. This encodes CASSLAGGPVDTQYF.

The chain uses TRBV7-3 and TRBJ1-2, with D maybe TRBD1 (5 bases). Looked up from germline, CDR1 is SGHTA and CDR2 is FQGTGA. Between the trimmed V and J ends, which lost 3 bases and 4 bases, there was a span of 6 bases. This CDR3 is built from 12 residues. CDR3: CASSLQGYGYTF. CDR3 coding DNA: TGTGCCAGCAGCTTGCAGGGCTATGGCTACACCTTC. Supplemented by reference TRBV7-3 and TRBJ1-2, the full variable domain reads GAGVSQTPSNKVTEKGKYVELRCDPISGHTALYWYRQSLGQGPEFLIYFQGTGAADDSGLPNDRFFAVRPEGSVSTLKIQRTERGDSAVYLCASSLQGYGYTFGSGTRLTVV.